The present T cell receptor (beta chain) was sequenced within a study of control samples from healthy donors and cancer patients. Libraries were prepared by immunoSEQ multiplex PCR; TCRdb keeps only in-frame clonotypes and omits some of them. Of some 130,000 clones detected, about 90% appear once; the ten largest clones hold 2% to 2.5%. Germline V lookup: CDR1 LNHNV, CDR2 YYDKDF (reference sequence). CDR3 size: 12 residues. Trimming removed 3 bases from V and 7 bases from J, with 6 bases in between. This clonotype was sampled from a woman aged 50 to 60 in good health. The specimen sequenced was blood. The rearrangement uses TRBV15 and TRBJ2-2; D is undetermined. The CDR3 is CATSSFLGELFF. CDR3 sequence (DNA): TGTGCCACCAGCAGCTTTCTCGGGGAGCTGTTTTTT.